These 20 T cell receptor beta chains share one sample of origin, sequenced in a study of graft-versus-host responses after intestinal transplantation. The assay was immunoSEQ multiplex PCR, and TCRdb's table has in-frame clones only and misses some. The sample contains 100,000 or so clones, roughly 84% of which appear only once. These receptors' antigens are unknown. The source was unstimulated CD4+ T cells sorted from spleen or lymph node cells, collected before transplant. These receptors were taken from a human donor who was the organ donor for an intestinal transplant.

J is TRBJ2-1 and V is TRBV5-6; D uncertain. CDR1 is SGHDT, CDR2 YYEEEE, per germline. CDR3 length: 13 amino acids. The V and J ends lost 0 bases and 15 bases respectively, with 16 bases between them. CDR3: CASSLAPLGEVFF. Here the CDR3 DNA reads TGTGCCAGCAGCTTGGCCCCCTTAGGTGAGGTGTTCTTC.

This clone appeared a single time. The chain is built from TRBV6-1 and TRBJ2-1; D is unclear. The CDR3 spans 14 residues. Germline V gene lookup returns CDR1 MNHNS and CDR2 SASEGT. Trimming took off 4 bases at V and 4 bases at J, with 11 bases between the two ends. Written as DNA, the CDR3 is TGTGCCAGCAGTGCGGCCGGTCCTTACAATGAGCAGTTCTTC. Its translation is CASSAAGPYNEQFF.

The gene calls are TRBV30 and TRBJ1-4, with 7 nucleotides matching TRBD1. Germline V gene lookup returns CDR1 GTSNPN and CDR2 SVGIG (reference sequence). V was clipped by 2 bases and J by 11 bases; unmatched bases: 11. This CDR3 has 14 amino acids. CDR3 residues: CAWSLERGLRKLFF. The CDR3 region has the DNA TGTGCCTGGAGTCTAGAGAGGGGGCTTAGGAAACTGTTTTTT.

The chain joins TRBV5-5 to TRBJ1-2; 8 positions match TRBD1. The trim removed 4 bases at V and 4 bases at J, leaving 9 bases unmatched. The V gene's germline CDR1 is SGHKS and CDR2 YYEKEE (reference sequence). The CDR3 runs to 15 residues. In nucleotides, the CDR3 is TGTGCCAGCAGCGTAGGAGGGACAGGCGGCTATGGCTACACCTTC. Translating gives CASSVGGTGGYGYTF.

The rearrangement joins TRBV14 to TRBJ2-1, with D possibly matching TRBD2 (5 bases). Trimming took 4 bases from V and 0 from J, leaving 10 bases between them. Germline V gene data show CDR1 as SGHDN and CDR2 as FVKESK. The CDR3 loop spans 15 amino acids. The CDR3 protein is CASSPGSFSYNEQFF. In DNA form, the CDR3 reads TGTGCCAGCAGCCCGGGGTCCTTCTCCTACAATGAGCAGTTCTTC.

This clone has just a few counts. The V call is TRBV28, the J call TRBJ1-4; D is uncertain. The CDR3 is 16 amino acids. Trimming cost V 1 base and J 4 bases, with 13 bases left between them. The germline gives CDR1 MDHEN, CDR2 SYDVKM. The CDR3 here is CASSLFRMANNEKLFF. The CDR3 DNA sequence: TGTGCCAGCAGTTTATTCCGAATGGCAAATAATGAAAAACTGTTTTTT. The full variable domain, rest sourced from reference TRBV28 and TRBJ1-4, is DVKVTQSSRYLVKRTGEKVFLECVQDMDHENMFWYRQDPGLGLRLIYFSYDVKMKEKGDIPEGYSVSREKKERFSLILESASTNQTSMYLCASSLFRMANNEKLFFGSGTQLSVL.

In its sample, this clone was seen once. The chain recombines TRBV4-1 with TRBJ2-3; 7 bases are shared with TRBD1. With 7 bases clipped from V and 14 bases from J, the junction kept 12 bases outside the gene matches. There are 12 residues in the CDR3. Germline V gene lookup returns CDR1 MGHRA and CDR2 YSYEKL. The CDR3 DNA sequence: TGCGCCAGCAACGGGTTGAGGGGGCAAGTGTATTTT. Translation gives CASNGLRGQVYF.

The rearrangement links TRBV5-1 to TRBJ2-2, with TRBD2 identical over 9 bases. Germline CDR1 and CDR2: SGHRS and YFSETQ. With V trimmed by 0 bases and J by 0 bases, 3 bases remained unmatched. The CDR3 is 17 residues long. The CDR3 protein is CASSLGIAGANTGELFF. The CDR3 DNA is TGCGCCAGCAGCTTGGGGATAGCGGGGGCGAACACCGGGGAGCTGTTTTTT.

This CDR3 is CASRGFVSANSPLHF. In nucleotides, the CDR3 is TGCGCCAGCAGGGGTTTTGTTTCTGCAAATTCACCCCTCCACTTT. The chain employs TRBV10-2 and TRBJ1-6, with unresolved D. The germline V gene has CDR1 WSHSY and CDR2 SAAADI. V dropped 6 bases and J dropped 7 bases, with 16 bases sitting between them. There are 15 residues in the CDR3.

This clone has only a few counts. The V gene is TRBV19, the J gene TRBJ1-6; D gene unclear. Trimming cost V 6 bases and J 7 bases, with 13 bases left between them. The CDR3 has 14 residues. Germline V gene data show CDR1 as LNHDA and CDR2 as SQIVND (reference sequence). The DNA for the CDR3 is TGTGCCAGTAGCCCCGACATAGGGAATTCACCCCTCCACTTT. This encodes CASSPDIGNSPLHF.

The chain combines TRBV6-1 with TRBJ2-1; the D gene is possibly TRBD1 (6 bases). CDR1 MNHNS and CDR2 SASEGT come from the germline V gene. The CDR3 extends over 10 amino acids. Trimming removed 9 bases at V and 9 bases at J, with 9 bases between. This CDR3 is CASRTVEQFF. The CDR3 coding sequence is TGTGCCAGTAGGACAGTTGAGCAGTTCTTC.

The chain couples TRBV7-9 to TRBJ2-2, with D tentatively TRBD1 or TRBD2 (5 bases each). V was cut by 5 bases and J by 4 bases, with 14 bases left in between. CDR1 is SEHNR, CDR2 FQNEAQ, per germline (reference sequence). The CDR3 consists of 15 residues. As DNA, the CDR3 is TGTGCCAGCAGCCTGCAGGGAGCTGGCACCGGGGAGCTGTTTTTT. Protein product: CASSLQGAGTGELFF.

This chain connects TRBV10-2 to TRBJ2-2, with 14 bases matching TRBD2. Germline CDR1 is WSHSY and CDR2 is SAAADI. This CDR3 has 16 amino acids. The trim removed 8 bases at V and 1 base at J, leaving 3 bases unmatched. In DNA, the CDR3 is TGCGCCAGCTTAGGGACTAGCGGGGGGAACACCGGGGAGCTGTTTTTT. Its translation is CASLGTSGGNTGELFF.

The V call is TRBV11-3, the J call TRBJ2-3, with 10 bases lining up with TRBD2. The germline gives CDR1 SGHNT, CDR2 YENEEA. Losses at the gene ends were 1 base for V and 3 bases for J; bases not matched to a gene: 4. The CDR3 contains 16 residues. DNA for the CDR3: TGTGCCAGCAGCTTAGGTAGCGGGGGGAGTACAGATACGCAGTATTTT. It translates to CASSLGSGGSTDTQYF.

The chain uses TRBV11-2 and TRBJ2-7, with a possible D match to TRBD2 (7 bases). This CDR3 comprises 17 residues. Germline V gives CDR1 SGHAT, CDR2 FQNNGV. Trimming shortened V by 0 bases and J by 1 base, and 16 bases separated the two germline ends. CDR3 sequence: CASSLDSGGGLSYEQYF. CDR3 nucleotides: TGTGCCAGCAGCTTAGACTCAGGCGGGGGCTTGTCCTACGAGCAGTACTTC.

The chain employs TRBV2 and TRBJ2-4; 10 bases map to TRBD1. Germline V lookup: CDR1 SNHLY, CDR2 FYNNEI. The length of the CDR3 is 12 residues. The V gene end was trimmed by 7 bases and the J gene end by 16 bases; junction bases not matched to a gene: 10. CDR3 region: CASMTDRGQPYF. The CDR3 coding sequence is TGTGCCAGCATGACCGACAGGGGGCAACCTTACTTC.

The J gene is TRBJ2-1, the V gene TRBV11-2; D may be TRBD2 (5 bases). The CDR3 contains 16 residues. The germline V gene has CDR1 SGHAT and CDR2 FQNNGV. V was clipped by 1 base and J by 4 bases, with 14 bases between them. The CDR3 sequence: CASSLGGHGMYNEQFF. CDR3 sequence (DNA): TGTGCCAGCAGCTTAGGCGGGCACGGTATGTACAATGAGCAGTTCTTC.

The rearrangement joins TRBV18 to TRBJ1-1; TRBD1 is a possible D gene (5 bases). This CDR3 is 13 amino acids long. V shed 1 base and J shed 11 bases, with 14 bases lying between them. Germline V gives CDR1 KGHSH, CDR2 LQKENI. CDR3 coding DNA: TGTGCCAGCTCACCACAACAGGAGAGAGGCGCTTTCTTT. Translation gives CASSPQQERGAFF.

The V and J genes are TRBV5-5 and TRBJ1-1, with a possible D match to TRBD1 (6 bases). Germline V lookup: CDR1 SGHKS, CDR2 YYEKEE (reference sequence). Trimming pared 1 base from V and 7 bases from J, leaving 17 bases between. CDR3 size: 15 residues. The CDR3 protein is CASSLWEGGRSEAFF. The CDR3 DNA sequence: TGTGCCAGCAGCTTGTGGGAGGGGGGTAGGAGTGAAGCTTTCTTT.

This clone was recorded a few times. J is TRBJ1-1 and V is TRBV28, with D hard to call. Germline lookup yields CDR1 MDHEN and CDR2 SYDVKM. The CDR3 covers 12 residues. The V end lost 3 bases, the J end lost 4 bases, and 6 bases lay between the germline ends. In DNA form, the CDR3 reads TGTGCCAGCAGTTTGAGTCTCACTGAAGCTTTCTTT. Encoded protein: CASSLSLTEAFF.